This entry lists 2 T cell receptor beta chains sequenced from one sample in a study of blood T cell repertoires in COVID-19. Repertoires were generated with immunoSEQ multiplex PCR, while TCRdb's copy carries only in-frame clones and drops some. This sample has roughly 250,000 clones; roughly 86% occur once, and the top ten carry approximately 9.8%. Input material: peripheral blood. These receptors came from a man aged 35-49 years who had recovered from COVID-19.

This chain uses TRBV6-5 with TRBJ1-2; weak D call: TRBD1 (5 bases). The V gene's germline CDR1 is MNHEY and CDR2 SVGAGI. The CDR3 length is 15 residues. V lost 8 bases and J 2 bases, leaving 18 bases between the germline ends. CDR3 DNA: TGTGCCAGCGTTGGCAGGGCGGCCCGAAACTATGGCTACACCTTC. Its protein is CASVGRAARNYGYTF.

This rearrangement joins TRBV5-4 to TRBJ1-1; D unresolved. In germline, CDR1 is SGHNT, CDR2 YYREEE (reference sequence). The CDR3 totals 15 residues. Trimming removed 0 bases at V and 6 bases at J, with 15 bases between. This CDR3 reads CASSLESHPGSEAFF. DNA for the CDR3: TGTGCCAGCAGCTTGGAATCTCACCCCGGTTCTGAAGCTTTCTTT.